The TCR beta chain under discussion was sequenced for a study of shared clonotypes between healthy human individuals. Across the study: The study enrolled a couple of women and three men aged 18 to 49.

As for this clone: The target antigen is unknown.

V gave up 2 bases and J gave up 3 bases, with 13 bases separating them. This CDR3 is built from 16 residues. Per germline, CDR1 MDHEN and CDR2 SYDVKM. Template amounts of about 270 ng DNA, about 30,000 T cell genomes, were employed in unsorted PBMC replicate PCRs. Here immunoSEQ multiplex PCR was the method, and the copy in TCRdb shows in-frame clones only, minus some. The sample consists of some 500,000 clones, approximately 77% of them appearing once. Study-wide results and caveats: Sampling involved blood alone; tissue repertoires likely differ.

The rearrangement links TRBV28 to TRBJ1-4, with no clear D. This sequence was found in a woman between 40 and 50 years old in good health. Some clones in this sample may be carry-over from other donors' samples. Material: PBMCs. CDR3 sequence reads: CASSLLIRYPNEKLFF. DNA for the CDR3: TGTGCCAGCAGTTTACTGATCAGATACCCTAATGAAAAACTGTTTTTT.